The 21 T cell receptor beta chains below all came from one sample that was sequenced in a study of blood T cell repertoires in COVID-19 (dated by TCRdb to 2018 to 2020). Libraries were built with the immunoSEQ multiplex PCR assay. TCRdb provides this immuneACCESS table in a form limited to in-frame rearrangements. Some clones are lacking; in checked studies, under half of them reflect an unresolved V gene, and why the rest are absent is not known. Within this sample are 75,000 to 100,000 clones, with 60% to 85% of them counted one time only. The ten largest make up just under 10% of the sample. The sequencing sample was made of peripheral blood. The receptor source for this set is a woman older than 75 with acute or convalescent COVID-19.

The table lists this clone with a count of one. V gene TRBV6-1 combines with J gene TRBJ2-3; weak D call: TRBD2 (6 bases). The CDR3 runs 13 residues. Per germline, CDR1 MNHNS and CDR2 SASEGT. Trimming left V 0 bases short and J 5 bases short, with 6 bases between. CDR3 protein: CASSEAGGDTQYF. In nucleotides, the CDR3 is TGTGCCAGCAGTGAAGCGGGGGGAGATACGCAGTATTTT.

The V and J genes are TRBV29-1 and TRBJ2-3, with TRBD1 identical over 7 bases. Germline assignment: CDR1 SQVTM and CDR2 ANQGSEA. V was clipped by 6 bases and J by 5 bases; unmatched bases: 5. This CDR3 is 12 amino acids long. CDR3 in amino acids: CSVGDSVDTQYF. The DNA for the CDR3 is TGCAGCGTGGGGGACAGCGTAGATACGCAGTATTTT.

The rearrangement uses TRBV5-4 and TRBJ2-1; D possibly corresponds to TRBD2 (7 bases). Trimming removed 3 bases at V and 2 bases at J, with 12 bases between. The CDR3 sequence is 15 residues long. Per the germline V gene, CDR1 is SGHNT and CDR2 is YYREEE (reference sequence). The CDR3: CASSSGGAAYNEQFF. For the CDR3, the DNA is TGTGCCAGCAGCTCTGGGGGGGCGGCCTACAATGAGCAGTTCTTC.

The CDR3 region has the DNA TGTGCCCTTCGAGAGTACTATGGCTACACCTTC. Its protein is CALREYYGYTF. The V gene is TRBV30, the J gene TRBJ1-2; D uncertain. Germline V CDR1 and CDR2: GTSNPN, SVGIG (reference sequence). V lost 8 bases and J 3 bases, leaving 10 bases between the germline ends. CDR3 length: 11 residues.

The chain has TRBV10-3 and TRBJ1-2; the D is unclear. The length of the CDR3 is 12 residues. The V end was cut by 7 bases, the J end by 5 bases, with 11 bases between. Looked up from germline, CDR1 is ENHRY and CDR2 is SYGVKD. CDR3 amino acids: CAITQTRYGYTF. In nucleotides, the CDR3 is TGTGCCATCACCCAGACACGTTATGGCTACACCTTC.

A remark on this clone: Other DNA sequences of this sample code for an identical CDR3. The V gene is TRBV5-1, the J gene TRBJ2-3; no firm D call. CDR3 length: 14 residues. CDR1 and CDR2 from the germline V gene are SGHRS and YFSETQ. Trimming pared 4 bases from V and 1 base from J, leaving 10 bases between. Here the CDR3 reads CASSLLRGTDTQYF. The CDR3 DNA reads TGCGCCAGCAGCCTACTCCGGGGCACAGATACGCAGTATTTT.

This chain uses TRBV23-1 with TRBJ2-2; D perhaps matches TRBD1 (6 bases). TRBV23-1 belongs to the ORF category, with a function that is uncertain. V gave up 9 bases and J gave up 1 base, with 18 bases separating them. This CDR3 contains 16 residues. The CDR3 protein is CASLRGDKQNTGELFF. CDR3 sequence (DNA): TGCGCCAGTTTACGTGGGGACAAGCAGAACACCGGGGAGCTGTTTTTT.

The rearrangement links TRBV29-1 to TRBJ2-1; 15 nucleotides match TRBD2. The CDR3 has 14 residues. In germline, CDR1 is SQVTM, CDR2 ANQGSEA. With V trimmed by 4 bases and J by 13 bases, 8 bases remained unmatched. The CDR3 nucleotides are TGCAGCGTTGTGTTAGGACTAGCGGGAGGGCAACAGTTCTTC. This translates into CSVVLGLAGGQQFF.

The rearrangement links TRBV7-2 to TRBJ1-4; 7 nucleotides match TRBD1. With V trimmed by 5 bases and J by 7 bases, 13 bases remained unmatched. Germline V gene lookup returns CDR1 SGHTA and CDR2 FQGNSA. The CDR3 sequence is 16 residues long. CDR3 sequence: CASSPQSLPGGEKLFF. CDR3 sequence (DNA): TGTGCCAGCAGCCCTCAATCCCTGCCAGGGGGTGAAAAACTGTTTTTT.

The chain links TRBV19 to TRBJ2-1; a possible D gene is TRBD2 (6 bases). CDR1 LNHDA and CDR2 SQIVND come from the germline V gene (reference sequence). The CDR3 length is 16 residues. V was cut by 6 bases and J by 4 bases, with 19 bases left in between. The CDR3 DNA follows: TGTGCCAGTAGACCCCAAGCGGGCCCTCCGTACAATGAGCAGTTCTTC. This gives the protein CASRPQAGPPYNEQFF.

The CDR3 loop reads CASSLPGGHGYTF. The CDR3, as DNA: TGTGCCAGCAGCTTACCGGGGGGCCATGGCTACACCTTC. J is TRBJ1-2 and V is TRBV7-9; D is perhaps TRBD1 (6 bases). Trimming stripped 2 bases from V and 6 bases from J, with 10 bases between. The CDR3 is 13 residues long. Germline V gives CDR1 SEHNR, CDR2 FQNEAQ (reference sequence).

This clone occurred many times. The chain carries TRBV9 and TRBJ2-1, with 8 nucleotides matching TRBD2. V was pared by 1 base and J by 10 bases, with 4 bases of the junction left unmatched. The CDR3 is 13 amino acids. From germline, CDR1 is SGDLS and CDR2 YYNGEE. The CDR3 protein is CASSVRPSGEQFF. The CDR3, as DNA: TGTGCCAGCAGCGTACGCCCTAGCGGGGAGCAGTTCTTC.

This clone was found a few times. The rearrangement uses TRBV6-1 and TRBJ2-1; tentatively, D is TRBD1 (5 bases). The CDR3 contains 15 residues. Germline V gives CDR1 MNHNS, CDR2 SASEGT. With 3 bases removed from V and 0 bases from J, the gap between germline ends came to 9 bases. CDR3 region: CASSDTDTSYNEQFF. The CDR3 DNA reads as TGTGCCAGCAGTGATACGGACACCTCCTACAATGAGCAGTTCTTC.

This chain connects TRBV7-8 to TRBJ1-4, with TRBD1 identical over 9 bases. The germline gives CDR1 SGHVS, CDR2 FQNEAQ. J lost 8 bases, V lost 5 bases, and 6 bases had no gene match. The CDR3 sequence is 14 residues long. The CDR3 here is CASSRGQGREKLFF. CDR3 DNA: TGTGCCAGCAGCCGAGGACAGGGGAGGGAAAAACTGTTTTTT.

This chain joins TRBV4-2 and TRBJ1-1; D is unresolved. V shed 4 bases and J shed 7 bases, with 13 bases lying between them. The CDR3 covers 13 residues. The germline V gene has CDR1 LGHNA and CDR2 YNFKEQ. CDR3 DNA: TGTGCCAGCAGCCCCTCTGGGCGGGTTGAAGCTTTCTTT. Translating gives CASSPSGRVEAFF.

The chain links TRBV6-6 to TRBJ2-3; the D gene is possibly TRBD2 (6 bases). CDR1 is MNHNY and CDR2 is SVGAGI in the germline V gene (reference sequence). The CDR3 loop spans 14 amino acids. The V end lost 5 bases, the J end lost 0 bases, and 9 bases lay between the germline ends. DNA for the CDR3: TGTGCCAGCAGTAGAGGGACTAGCACAGATACGCAGTATTTT. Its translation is CASSRGTSTDTQYF.

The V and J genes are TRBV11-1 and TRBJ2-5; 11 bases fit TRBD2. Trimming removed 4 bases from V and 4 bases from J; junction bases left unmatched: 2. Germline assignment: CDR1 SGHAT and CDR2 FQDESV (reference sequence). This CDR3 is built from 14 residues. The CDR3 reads CASSSGLAGETQYF. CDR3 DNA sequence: TGTGCCAGCAGCTCCGGACTAGCGGGAGAGACCCAGTACTTC.

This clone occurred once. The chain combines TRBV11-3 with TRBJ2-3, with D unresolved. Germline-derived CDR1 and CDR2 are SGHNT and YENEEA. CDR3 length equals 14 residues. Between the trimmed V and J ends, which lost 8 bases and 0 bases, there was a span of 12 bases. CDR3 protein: CASSGGPSTDTQYF. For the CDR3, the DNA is TGTGCCAGCTCTGGCGGTCCTAGCACAGATACGCAGTATTTT.

This chain's CDR3 is CASSFLGGNEQFF. The CDR3 bases are TGCGCCAGCAGCTTCCTTGGCGGCAATGAGCAGTTCTTC. The genes are TRBV5-1 and TRBJ2-1; D is unclear. CDR1 and CDR2 from the germline V gene are SGHRS and YFSETQ. This CDR3 spans 13 amino acids. V was trimmed by 2 bases and J by 6 bases, leaving 9 bases between them.

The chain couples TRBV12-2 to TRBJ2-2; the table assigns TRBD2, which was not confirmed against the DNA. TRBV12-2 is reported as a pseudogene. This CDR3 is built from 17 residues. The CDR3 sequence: CASRLERSRRAAGELFF. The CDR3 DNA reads TGTGCAAGTCGCTTAGAGAGGTCGAGGCGAGCCGCCGGGGAGCTGTTTTTT.

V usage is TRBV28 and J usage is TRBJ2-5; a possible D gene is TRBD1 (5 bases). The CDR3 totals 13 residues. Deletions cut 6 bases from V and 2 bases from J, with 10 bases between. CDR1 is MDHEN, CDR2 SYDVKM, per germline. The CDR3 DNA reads TGTGCCAGCAGCCGTGCAGGGCAAGAGACCCAGTACTTC. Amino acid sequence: CASSRAGQETQYF.